Below, 20 T cell receptor beta chains from the same sample are listed, as sequenced in a study of blood T cell repertoires in COVID-19. Repertoires were generated with immunoSEQ multiplex PCR, while TCRdb's copy carries only in-frame clones and drops some. The sample includes roughly 38,000 clones, 90% of them seen just once. Sample: peripheral blood. The source is a man between 60 and 75 years old with active or convalescent COVID-19.

The chain employs TRBV7-6 and TRBJ2-2; 7 nucleotides agree with TRBD1. The germline V gene has CDR1 SGHVS and CDR2 FNYEAQ. V lost 1 base, J lost 5 bases, and 10 bases stayed unmatched. The CDR3 is 17 residues long. CDR3 residues: CASSLEPTGRRTGELFF. CDR3 DNA: TGTGCCAGCAGCTTAGAACCGACAGGGCGGAGGACCGGGGAGCTGTTTTTT.

The chain joins TRBV4-1 to TRBJ2-5; possibly TRBD2 for D (6 bases). Trimming pared 4 bases from V and 5 bases from J, leaving 17 bases between. CDR1 is MGHRA, CDR2 YSYEKL, per germline. This CDR3 contains 15 residues. As DNA, the CDR3 is TGCGCCAGCAGCCCCGGGGTAGCGGTCAGGGAGACCCAGTACTTC. This translates into CASSPGVAVRETQYF.

The chain carries TRBV10-3 and TRBJ2-7, with D perhaps TRBD1 (5 bases). This CDR3 region has 15 residues. V was trimmed by 0 bases and J by 3 bases, leaving 12 bases between them. The germline V gene has CDR1 ENHRY and CDR2 SYGVKD. CDR3 in DNA: TGTGCCATCAGTGAGTCGACTCGACAGCTCTACGAGCAGTACTTC. Amino acids: CAISESTRQLYEQYF.

The V call is TRBV29-1, the J call TRBJ2-3; 13 positions agree with TRBD2. The CDR3 loop spans 15 amino acids. Trimming cost V 7 bases and J 3 bases; bases outside gene matches: 7. Germline V CDR1 and CDR2: SQVTM, ANQGSEA. The CDR3 spells CSAGTSGIPTDTQYF. The CDR3 region has the DNA TGCAGCGCCGGGACTAGCGGGATCCCAACAGATACGCAGTATTTT.

This clone was picked up one time. This sequence joins TRBV11-2 and TRBJ2-7, with D unclear. The CDR3 length is 11 residues. The germline CDR1 and CDR2 sequences are SGHAT and FQNNGV. Trimming stripped 5 bases from V and 5 bases from J, with 7 bases between. The chain's CDR3 is CASSPLNEQYF. CDR3 in DNA: TGTGCCAGCAGCCCCTTAAACGAGCAGTACTTC.

The CDR3 loop is CASSPMRTGGAWGTDTQYF. Written as DNA, the CDR3 is TGTGCCAGCAGCCCCATGCGGACAGGGGGCGCGTGGGGCACAGATACGCAGTATTTT. The chain couples TRBV7-3 to TRBJ2-3; 11 nucleotides match TRBD1. V gave up 5 bases and J gave up 1 base; unmatched junction bases: 14. The CDR3 is 19 residues long. CDR1 is SGHTA, CDR2 FQGTGA, per germline.

The chain has TRBV6-6 and TRBJ1-4; D gene unclear. Germline lookup yields CDR1 MNHNY and CDR2 SVGAGI (reference sequence). V was clipped by 6 bases and J by 3 bases, with 17 bases between them. The CDR3 runs 16 residues. CDR3 sequence reads: CASRTDGRTSNEKLFF. The CDR3 DNA sequence: TGTGCCAGCAGAACAGACGGGAGGACCTCTAATGAAAAACTGTTTTTT.

This chain links TRBV28 with TRBJ1-2; D gene ambiguous. The CDR3 sequence is 11 residues long. The germline CDR1 and CDR2 sequences are MDHEN and SYDVKM. V shed 4 bases and J shed 4 bases, with 4 bases lying between them. In nucleotides, the CDR3 is TGTGCCAGCAGTTCCATCTATGGCTACACCTTC. It is translated as CASSSIYGYTF.

This rearrangement joins TRBV19 to TRBJ2-7, with TRBD2 as a possible D gene (6 bases). The CDR3 runs to 14 residues. Germline V gene data show CDR1 as LNHDA and CDR2 as SQIVND (reference sequence). V was trimmed by 1 base and J by 2 bases, leaving 9 bases between them. The CDR3: CASSIAAGTYEQYF. CDR3 coding DNA: TGTGCCAGTAGTATAGCGGCGGGAACCTACGAGCAGTACTTC.

This clone occurred a few times. The chain joins TRBV28 to TRBJ2-7; 7 bases agree with TRBD1. The CDR3 runs 16 residues. Germline V gene data show CDR1 as MDHEN and CDR2 as SYDVKM. With V trimmed by 4 bases and J by 4 bases, 13 bases remained unmatched. The CDR3 spells CASSSRGARGKYEQYF. DNA of the CDR3: TGTGCCAGCAGTTCCAGGGGCGCCAGGGGGAAATACGAGCAGTACTTC.

The J gene is TRBJ1-5, the V gene TRBV9; no firm D call. CDR1 is SGDLS, CDR2 YYNGEE, per germline. There are 12 residues in the CDR3. For the CDR3, the DNA is TGTGGATTGCGGGGTTGCAATCAGCCCCAGCATTTT. Its translation: CGLRGCNQPQHF.

The J gene is TRBJ1-2, the V gene TRBV9; 9 nucleotides agree with TRBD1. There are 15 residues in the CDR3. Per germline, CDR1 SGDLS and CDR2 YYNGEE. V lost 4 bases to trimming and J lost 4 bases; unmatched junction nucleotides: 8. This CDR3 is CASSISGTGSYGYTF. CDR3 DNA sequence: TGTGCCAGCAGCATTTCCGGGACAGGGAGCTATGGCTACACCTTC.

This clone was picked up one time. The chain links TRBV5-4 to TRBJ1-2, with a tentative D call TRBD1 (6 bases). Germline V gene data show CDR1 as SGHNT and CDR2 as YYREEE (reference sequence). The CDR3 sequence is 13 residues long. Trimming cost V 4 bases and J 5 bases, with 12 bases left between them. The CDR3 protein is CASSPLQGYGYTF. CDR3 coding DNA: TGTGCCAGCAGCCCCCTTCAGGGGTATGGCTACACCTTC.

The chain carries TRBV24-1 and TRBJ1-5, with 10 nucleotides matching TRBD1. V dropped 8 bases and J dropped 5; count of bases not matched to a gene: 2. CDR3 length: 13 residues. Per germline, CDR1 KGHDR and CDR2 SFDVKD. CDR3 amino acids: CATKGTGDQPQHF. CDR3 in DNA: TGTGCCACCAAGGGGACAGGGGATCAGCCCCAGCATTTT.

The chain uses TRBV5-1 and TRBJ1-3; 7 nucleotides align to TRBD1. The CDR3 runs to 14 residues. Germline CDR1 reads SGHRS; CDR2 reads YFSETQ. Trimming removed 3 bases from V and 2 bases from J; junction bases left unmatched: 2. This chain's CDR3 is CASSSQGAGNTIYF. The CDR3 nucleotides are TGCGCCAGCAGCTCCCAGGGGGCTGGAAACACCATATATTTT.

V and J are TRBV19 and TRBJ1-5; TRBD1 matches at 10 bases. The CDR3 totals 16 residues. Germline V gene data show CDR1 as LNHDA and CDR2 as SQIVND (reference sequence). The J segment lost 2 bases and the V segment lost 7 bases, leaving 8 bases of the junction unmatched. CDR3 sequence (DNA): TGTGCCAGTACTAATGTTGGGACAGGGGGCAATCAGCCCCAGCATTTT. Amino acid sequence: CASTNVGTGGNQPQHF.

Here the CDR3 DNA reads TGTGCCAGCAGACCAGTTACAGGGGGCGCACGGTATGAGCAGTTCTTC. Amino acids: CASRPVTGGARYEQFF. This chain connects TRBV7-8 to TRBJ2-1; TRBD1 matches at 9 bases. The CDR3 covers 16 residues. J gave up 8 bases and V 6 bases, and 14 bases lay outside the gene matches. Germline V gene lookup returns CDR1 SGHVS and CDR2 FQNEAQ. The full variable domain, with the rest looked up from reference TRBV7-8 and TRBJ2-1, is GAGVSQSPRYKVAKRGQDVALRCDPISGHVSLFWYQQALGQGPEFLTYFQNEAQLDKSGLPSDRFFAERPEGSVSTLKIQRTQQEDSAVYLCASRPVTGGARYEQFFGPGTRLTVL.

J is TRBJ2-2 and V is TRBV28, with D maybe TRBD2 (5 bases). Trimming took 5 bases from V and 5 from J, leaving 12 bases between them. The CDR3 spans 14 residues. Germline loops: CDR1 MDHEN, CDR2 SYDVKM. CDR3 coding DNA: TGTGCCAGCAGTCGCAGCGGTTCTACCGGGGAGCTGTTTTTT. It specifies CASSRSGSTGELFF.

The rearrangement links TRBV2 to TRBJ2-7; D perhaps matches TRBD2 (6 bases). The CDR3 is 15 residues long. In germline, CDR1 is SNHLY, CDR2 FYNNEI. V dropped 2 bases and J dropped 1 base, with 12 bases sitting between them. CDR3 DNA: TGTGCCAGCAGTGAAACAGGTCTAGCGTCCTACGAGCAGTACTTC. Translation: CASSETGLASYEQYF.

The genes are TRBV7-2 and TRBJ2-7; 11 nucleotides match TRBD2. There are 14 residues in the CDR3. The junction had 3 bases not matched to a gene; V was cut back by 4 bases and J by 4 bases. Germline V CDR1 and CDR2: SGHTA, FQGNSA. The CDR3 loop reads CASSWTSGPYEQYF. The CDR3 nucleotides read TGTGCCAGCAGCTGGACTAGCGGGCCTTACGAGCAGTACTTC.